Following are 11 T cell receptor beta chains from one sample sequenced in a study of CD8+CD57+ T cells in acquired aplastic anemia. TCR beta VDJ and CDR3 profiles were obtained from a genomic DNA template. MiXCR was run by TCRdb on the reads, yielding one entry per CDR3 protein. The data show some 200,000 distinct CDR3 sequences, with about 37% seen just once and 1.1% held by the top ten. Material: sorted CD4+, CD8+, or CD8+CD57+ T cells (not recorded which) from PBMCs. Source of these receptors: a human donor in good health, serving as a control.

This clonotype was picked up many times. This chain joins TRBV9 and TRBJ1-2; D remains ambiguous. CDR3 length: 15 amino acids. Germline CDR1 reads SGDLS; CDR2 reads YYNGEE. With 0 bases removed from V and 3 bases from J, the gap between germline ends came to 12 bases. CDR3 bases: TGTGCCAGCAGCGTAGCAGCCAGGCCCGACTATGGCTACACCTTC. Protein: CASSVAARPDYGYTF. Filled out from reference TRBV9 and TRBJ1-2, the complete variable domain reads DSGVTQTPKHLITATGQRVTLRCSPRSGDLSVYWYQQSLDQGLQFLIQYYNGEERAKGNILERFSAQQFPDLHSELNLSSLELGDSALYFCASSVAARPDYGYTFGSGTRLTVV.

A remark on this clonotype: A much larger clone is a single base away; this may be a read error. This chain joins TRBV9 and TRBJ2-5; D is perhaps TRBD1 (5 bases). The V and J ends lost 7 bases and 1 base respectively, with 14 bases between them. In germline, CDR1 is SGDLS, CDR2 YYNGEE. This CDR3 contains 14 residues. CDR3 residues: CASGARAPQETQYF. In nucleotides, the CDR3 is TGTGCCAGCGGCGCCAGGGCTCCCCAAGAGACCCAGTACTTC.

The rearrangement links TRBV2 to TRBJ2-1; D is possibly TRBD1 or TRBD2 (5 bases each). Trimming stripped 4 bases from V and 2 bases from J, with 12 bases between. This CDR3 spans 15 amino acids. Per the germline V gene, CDR1 is SNHLY and CDR2 is FYNNEI. As DNA, the CDR3 is TGTGCCAGCAGTGCGGGACGGGGAGCCTACAATGAGCAGTTCTTC. It encodes CASSAGRGAYNEQFF.

The J gene is TRBJ2-7, the V gene TRBV7-8; TRBD2 is a possible D gene (6 bases). The CDR3 is 15 residues long. Trimming took off 5 bases at V and 0 bases at J, with 14 bases between the two ends. Germline lookup yields CDR1 SGHVS and CDR2 FQNEAQ. The CDR3 protein is CASSPDRGSSYEQYF. The DNA for the CDR3 is TGTGCCAGCAGCCCTGACCGGGGGAGCTCCTACGAGCAGTACTTC.

Sample share makes this clonotype medium-sized. The genes are TRBV10-3 and TRBJ1-6, with D perhaps TRBD1 (5 bases). There are 13 residues in the CDR3. Trimming stripped 4 bases from V and 5 bases from J, with 6 bases between. The germline CDR1 and CDR2 sequences are ENHRY and SYGVKD. In nucleotides, the CDR3 is TGTGCCATCAGTGGGGGGAATAATTCACCCCTCCACTTT. Its translation is CAISGGNNSPLHF.

This clonotype came up many times. The chain employs TRBV19 and TRBJ2-1; 7 bases fit TRBD1. The V and J ends lost 8 bases and 2 bases, in that order; junction bases with no gene match: 6. The CDR3 loop spans 14 amino acids. Germline V CDR1 and CDR2: LNHDA, SQIVND (reference sequence). CDR3 region: CASARGGTYNEQFF. In nucleotides, the CDR3 is TGTGCCAGTGCTCGAGGGGGCACCTACAATGAGCAGTTCTTC.

This clonotype was counted at least ten times. The junction differs from germline at one of its ends, possibly a read error. This chain links TRBV19 with TRBJ1-1; 8 bases are shared with TRBD1. This CDR3 has 14 amino acids. CDR1 and CDR2 (germline): LNHDA, SQIVND (reference sequence). The CDR3 DNA is TGTGCCAGTAGTATAAACAGGGGGAACTCTGAAGCTTTCTTT. This sequence encodes CASSINRGNSEAFF.

This clonotype was seen only a few times. The V gene is TRBV25-1, the J gene TRBJ2-7; 10 bases fit TRBD1. Germline assignment: CDR1 MGHDK and CDR2 SYGVNS. V was clipped by 4 bases and J by 0 bases; unmatched bases: 3. The CDR3 extends over 15 amino acids. CDR3 sequence: CASSGGQGRSYEQYF. The CDR3 coding sequence is TGTGCCAGCAGTGGGGGACAGGGGCGCTCCTACGAGCAGTACTTC.

This clonotype was seen at least ten times. The chain uses TRBV25-1 and TRBJ2-7, with D possibly matching TRBD2 (5 bases). Germline CDR1 is MGHDK and CDR2 is SYGVNS. The CDR3 consists of 14 residues. V shed 3 bases and J shed 7 bases, with 16 bases lying between them. The CDR3 DNA is TGTGCCAGCAGTGAGACGGGCTCAGGCGGGGAGCAGTACTTC. Protein: CASSETGSGGEQYF.

This clonotype was observed a handful of times. This may be a read error: a much more frequent sequence differs by one nucleotide. This chain connects TRBV12-3 or TRBV12-4 to TRBJ1-2; D is unresolved. Trimming cost V 6 bases and J 7 bases, with 18 bases left between them. This CDR3 has 14 residues. CDR3 in amino acids: CASRGISGFGGYTF. Written as DNA, the CDR3 is TGTGCCAGCAGGGGGATCTCCGGATTCGGTGGCTACACCTTC.

This clonotype was seen repeatedly, ten times or more. This chain connects TRBV2 to TRBJ1-1; tentatively, D is TRBD1 (6 bases). Trimming pared 3 bases from V and 7 bases from J, leaving 15 bases between. Per germline, CDR1 SNHLY and CDR2 FYNNEI. The CDR3 length is 14 residues. This CDR3 is CASSEATGRIEAFF. CDR3 in DNA: TGTGCCAGCAGTGAGGCGACAGGCCGAATTGAAGCTTTCTTT.